This T cell receptor beta chain emerged from a study of OX40 agonist ivuxolimab in advanced cancers. Study-level background: Ivuxolimab was a fully human IgG2 agonistic monoclonal antibody targeting the costimulatory receptor OX40 (CD134). Intravenous ivuxolimab was administered to patients every 2 weeks at six dose levels: 0.01, 0.1, 0.3, 1.5, 3 and 10 mg/kg. Among the roughly 50 dose-escalation patients, 19 had hepatocellular carcinoma, roughly 15 melanoma, 9 renal cell carcinoma and 9 head and neck cancer. In the dose-escalation cohort, more than 80% of patients were male, and the mean age was roughly 60 years with a range of roughly 20 to 79. Prior anti-PD-1, anti-PD-L1 or anti-CTLA-4 therapy was permitted, and 40% of dose-escalation patients had received checkpoint inhibitors. Three dose-escalation patients achieved partial responses, one with hepatocellular carcinoma and two with cutaneous melanoma. Peripheral TCRbeta sequencing aimed to test whether ivuxolimab altered TCR sequence diversity and caused clonal T-cell expansion. The paper describes the monotherapy dose-escalation part (N = 52 patients) of the phase I trial of ivuxolimab. Results the study describes overall, beyond this receptor: The antigen specificity of the peripheral T cells that underwent clonal expansion was not determined. Low levels of normalized T-cell clonal expansion were also seen in some nonresponding patients. At doses of 0.1 to 3.0 mg/kg, clonal expansion of both CD4+ and CD8+ blood T cells was observed from baseline to week 6. On average, CD8+ T cells showed more expanded clones than CD4+ T cells after ivuxolimab. In partial responders in the 0.1-3.0 mg/kg groups, normalized peripheral clonal expansion was found to be among the lowest, especially among CD8+ T cells.

Genomic DNA was extracted from sorted cells for sequencing of the TCRbeta CDR3 region. The immunoSEQ Assay was used for sequencing of TCRbeta CDR3 regions. The table comes from immuneACCESS by way of TCRdb, which keeps in-frame sequences with V and J called. Part of the clones is missing from these tables; in studies checked, under half for an unresolved V gene and the rest for unknown reasons. This sample is represented by 20,000 to 25,000 clones; less than 85% of them were singletons. The ten largest clones take up 45% to 55% of the sample. Reading from cysteine to phenylalanine, the CDR3 counts 17 amino acids. CDR3 DNA only is kept here, 51 bases in frame from base 1. In the germline V gene, CDR1 corresponds to SGHDT and CDR2 to YYEEEE. V and J lose 3 bases and 2 bases, and a span of 20 bases separates them. The trial excluded patients who had a history of autoimmune disease or were on systemic immunosuppression. Peripheral blood for TCR sequencing was collected from all dose cohorts at baseline, on cycle 4 day 1, and on cycle 7 day 1. The samples were drawn from a first-in-human, open-label, multicenter phase I dose-escalation trial of ivuxolimab. The trial enrolled adults with locally advanced or metastatic head and neck squamous cell, hepatocellular, melanoma or renal cell carcinoma. Before TCR sequencing, CD4+ T cells and CD8+ T cells from peripheral blood were sorted into separate populations.

Regarding this clone: Its cognate antigen has yet to be identified. No much larger clone is present one base from it, and per-base qualities are unavailable.

The origin of this receptor is an adult with an advanced solid tumor such as melanoma, head and neck, liver or kidney cancer. The sequencing here drew on CD4+ or CD8+ T cells sorted from blood, taken in a trial of the OX40 agonist ivuxolimab. The chain employs TRBV5-6 and TRBJ1-1; there is no confident call for the D gene. CDR3 protein: CASSSVVLRGENTEAFF. The bases read TGTGCCAGCAGCTCAGTGGTCCTCCGGGGAGAAAACACTGAAGCTTTCTTT.